Listed below are T cell receptor beta chains from one sample, sequenced in a study of OX40 agonist ivuxolimab in advanced cancers. Assay: immunoSEQ multiplex PCR; the TCRdb copy retains only in-frame clones and omits some. Of approximately 91,000 clones detected, 87% appear once; the ten largest clones hold about 0.3%. The sequencing used CD4+ or CD8+ T cells sorted from blood, collected in a trial of the OX40 agonist ivuxolimab. All receptors derive from an adult with an advanced solid tumor such as melanoma, head and neck, liver or kidney cancer. Both conserved end residues are part of each CDR3. The D gene is left open where the match is weak. Clone size is stated in some rows and not others, as once, few, many or a class when expanded.

v_call	d_call	j_call	clone_size	cdr3_nt	cdr3_aa
TRBV6-5	NA	TRBJ2-5	NA	TGTGCCAGCAGTTACTCGCAGGGCGGGGAGACCCAGTACTTC	CASSYSQGGETQYF
TRBV30	NA	TRBJ1-6	NA	TGTGCCTGGAGTGTAAGGACAGCACGCTCCTATAATTCACCCCTCCACTTT	CAWSVRTARSYNSPLHF
TRBV7-2	TRBD2	TRBJ2-1	NA	TGTGCCAGCAGCTCTCTATTTAGCGGGGGGGCAGGGAATGAGCAGTTCTTC	CASSSLFSGGAGNEQFF
TRBV6-1	TRBD1	TRBJ2-1	NA	TGTGCCGCTACGGGACAGGGTACCAATGAGCAGTTCTTC	CAATGQGTNEQFF
TRBV19	NA	TRBJ1-4	once	TGTGCCACAACCACACCAACTAATGAAAAACTGTTTTTT	CATTTPTNEKLFF
TRBV6-7	NA	TRBJ2-7	NA	TGTGCCAGCAGTTACTGCGCGGGGACAGAAGCCTACGAGCAGTACTTC	CASSYCAGTEAYEQYF
TRBV5-1	NA	TRBJ2-3	NA	TGCGCCAGCAGCTTGGTGGGAACAGATACGCAGTATTTT	CASSLVGTDTQYF
TRBV19	NA	TRBJ2-3	NA	TGTGCCAGTAGTATAGTCCAGGATACGCAGTATTTT	CASSIVQDTQYF
TRBV19	NA	TRBJ1-5	NA	TGTGCCAGTATAGAAACGGGAGAGACCGATCAGCCCCAGCATTTT	CASIETGETDQPQHF
TRBV5-1	TRBD1	TRBJ1-5	NA	TGCGCCAGCAGCTTGGGGGACAGCACCAATCAGCCCCAGCATTTT	CASSLGDSTNQPQHF
TRBV6-5	NA	TRBJ1-6	few	TGTGCCAGCAGTTACGGAGCAGAACATTCACCCCTCCACTTT	CASSYGAEHSPLHF
TRBV9	NA	TRBJ1-1	few	TGTGCCAGCAGCCCCCCTTCTGGGGGGCGGGGGAACACTGAAGCTTTCTTT	CASSPPSGGRGNTEAFF
TRBV10-3	NA	TRBJ2-7	NA	TGTGCCATCAGTGAGAGGGACGAGCAGTACTTC	CAISERDEQYF
TRBV10-3	NA	TRBJ1-1	NA	TGTGCCATCAGTGACCGGGGCGAGGGAAACACTGAAGCTTTCTTT	CAISDRGEGNTEAFF
TRBV18	NA	TRBJ2-6	NA	TGTGCCAGCTCACCACGAGACACGACTGGGGCCAACGTCCTGACTTTC	CASSPRDTTGANVLTF
TRBV7-3	NA	TRBJ1-6	NA	TGTGCCAGCAGCTTAGATCGACGAGGGTACAATTCACCCCTCCACTTT	CASSLDRRGYNSPLHF
TRBV18	NA	TRBJ2-7	NA	TGTGCCAGCTCACCACCGGTGGGAAGGGCGGGCGAGCAGTACTTC	CASSPPVGRAGEQYF
TRBV27	NA	TRBJ1-5	NA	TGTGCCAGCAGTTTATCGGGCAGGGCTCAGCCCCAGCATTTT	CASSLSGRAQPQHF
TRBV6-1	NA	TRBJ2-2	NA	TGTGCCAGCAGTGAGGCCGGGGGCGGCACCGGGGAGCTGTTTTTT	CASSEAGGGTGELFF
TRBV7-3	NA	TRBJ2-7	NA	TGTGCCAGCAGCTTAGATCCGGCCGGACGGGGCCTTTCCGAGCAGTACTTC	CASSLDPAGRGLSEQYF
TRBV5-1	TRBD1	TRBJ2-7	once	TGCGCCAGCAGCGGGACACAGGGGGCCCCCTACGAGCAGTACTTC	CASSGTQGAPYEQYF
TRBV7-9	TRBD2	TRBJ2-7	NA	TGTGCCAGCAGCTTAAGAGGGGCTAGCGGGGGATACGAGCAGTACTTC	CASSLRGASGGYEQYF
TRBV11-3	TRBD2	TRBJ2-1	NA	TGTGCCAGCAGCTTATGGGGCGGGGGGCTAAACAATGAGCAGTTCTTC	CASSLWGGGLNNEQFF
TRBV19	TRBD1	TRBJ1-5	NA	TGTGCCAGTAGTACGGGACAGGTCAATCAGCCCCAGCATTTT	CASSTGQVNQPQHF
TRBV27	NA	TRBJ2-7	NA	TGTGCCAGCAGCCGGGGTGGTAGCTCCTACGAGCAGTACTTC	CASSRGGSSYEQYF
TRBV11-3	NA	TRBJ1-5	NA	TGTGCCAGCAGCTTAAGGACCCGCAATCAGCCCCAGCATTTT	CASSLRTRNQPQHF
TRBV6-5	TRBD1	TRBJ1-1	NA	TGTGCCAGTGGTACCGGGACAGTGAACACTGAAGCTTTCTTT	CASGTGTVNTEAFF
TRBV5-1	TRBD1	TRBJ2-7	NA	TGCGCCAGCAGCTCGGGACAGGGGGCCTACGAGCAGTACTTC	CASSSGQGAYEQYF
TRBV20-1	NA	TRBJ2-3	few	TGCAGTGCCCTAATTGGGGATACGCAGTATTTT	CSALIGDTQYF
TRBV7-9	NA	TRBJ1-2	NA	TGTGCCAGCACCGCTGGGGGTTATGGCTACACCTTC	CASTAGGYGYTF
TRBV18	TRBD1	TRBJ2-7	once	TGTGCCAGCTCACCACTGGGACAGGGACCATACTCCTACGAGCAGTACTTC	CASSPLGQGPYSYEQYF
TRBV6-5	NA	TRBJ1-2	NA	TGTGCCAGCAGAAGACAGGAGAACTATGGCTACACCTTC	CASRRQENYGYTF
TRBV6-6	NA	TRBJ1-2	NA	TGTGCCAGCAGTTACAGGTTGGACCTTGGCTACACCTTC	CASSYRLDLGYTF
TRBV27	NA	TRBJ2-5	NA	TGTGCCAGCAGTAAGCCGGGACAAGGGGGAGAGACTCAGTACTTC	CASSKPGQGGETQYF
TRBV5-4	NA	TRBJ1-6	NA	TGTGCCAGCAGAGGAGAGGGAGGTAATTCACCCCTCCACTTT	CASRGEGGNSPLHF
TRBV6-5	NA	TRBJ1-3	once	TGTGCCAGCAGTTCGCCCGGTAACACCATATATTTT	CASSSPGNTIYF
TRBV19	NA	TRBJ1-1	NA	TGTGCCAGTAGTATGAAGGGTCAGTACACTGAAGCTTTCTTT	CASSMKGQYTEAFF
TRBV5-1	NA	TRBJ2-3	once	TGCGCCAGCAGCTTACAGGGTTTGGGCACAGATACGCAGTATTTT	CASSLQGLGTDTQYF
TRBV30	TRBD1	TRBJ2-7	NA	TGTGCCTGGACCGCTAACGGGCCAGGGGGTTTTAGGGAGCAGTACTTC	CAWTANGPGGFREQYF
TRBV7-9	NA	TRBJ2-1	once	TGTGCCAGCAGCTTAGAATCCTACTACAATGAGCAGTTCTTC	CASSLESYYNEQFF
TRBV4-1	NA	TRBJ1-6	NA	TGCGCCAGCAGCCAGATTGATCTGGTGTCCTATAATTCACCCCTCCACTTT	CASSQIDLVSYNSPLHF
TRBV29-1	NA	TRBJ2-2	NA	TGCAGCGTTCTGCTAGGGTCGGGCACCGGGGAGCTGTTTTTT	CSVLLGSGTGELFF